Below, 16 T cell receptor beta chains from the same sample are listed, as sequenced in a study of regulatory dendritic cells for organ transplantation. Their cognate antigens are unknown. Sorted subsets were CFSE-labeled and cultured approximately 5 days with allogeneic dendritic cells. TCRdb's table, derived via immunoSEQ multiplex PCR, lists solely in-frame clones and lacks some. The top ten clones hold 3.5% to 4.5% of a sample with 7,500 to 8,500 clones, roughly 67% of them seen once. The specimen was memory CD4+ T cells from blood cultured with dendritic cells. The subset here: CD45RO+ memory T cells. The receptor set was obtained from a human donor in good health.

The chain links TRBV4-2 to TRBJ2-2; 7 positions match TRBD2. The CDR3 loop spans 16 amino acids. V trimming: 3 bases; J trimming: 3 bases; junction bases outside the gene matches: 7. Germline V lookup: CDR1 LGHNA, CDR2 YNFKEQ. CDR3 residues: CASSQMTSSDTGELFF. CDR3 bases: TGTGCCAGCAGCCAGATGACTAGCTCCGACACCGGGGAGCTGTTTTTT.

V is TRBV6-6 and J is TRBJ1-4; D is unresolved. Trimming stripped 2 bases from V and 0 bases from J, with 7 bases between. The germline CDR1 and CDR2 sequences are MNHNY and SVGAGI (reference sequence). The CDR3 extends over 15 amino acids. The CDR3 is CASSYGGSTNEKLFF. The CDR3 DNA follows: TGTGCCAGCAGTTACGGCGGATCAACTAATGAAAAACTGTTTTTT.

V usage is TRBV11-2 and J usage is TRBJ1-4; 8 bases align to TRBD1. CDR3 length equals 14 residues. Germline loops: CDR1 SGHAT, CDR2 FQNNGV. V lost 4 bases to trimming and J lost 7 bases; unmatched junction nucleotides: 5. CDR3 loop: CASSSGGYAEKLFF. CDR3 in DNA: TGTGCCAGCAGCTCAGGGGGCTACGCTGAAAAACTGTTTTTT.

Comments on this clone: This clone may be a read error of a much larger clone one base away. This chain uses TRBV18 with TRBJ1-3, with a weak D call TRBD1 (6 bases). Germline V gives CDR1 KGHSH, CDR2 LQKENI. V gave up 2 bases and J gave up 6 bases, with 14 bases separating them. The CDR3 consists of 15 residues. The CDR3 DNA is TGTGCCAGCTCACCATCGTTACGGGGGGCAAACACCATATATTTT. Encoded protein: CASSPSLRGANTIYF. Complete variable domain (other parts from reference TRBV18 and TRBJ1-3): NAGVMQNPRHLVRRRGQEARLRCSPMKGHSHVYWYRQLPEEGLKFMVYLQKENIIDESGMPKERFSAEFPKEGPSILRIQQVVRGDSAAYFCASSPSLRGANTIYFGEGSWLTVV.

About this clone: Mismatch with germline at one junction end may stem from a read error. The chain combines TRBV7-3 with TRBJ1-3; D is possibly TRBD1 (6 bases). Germline V CDR1 and CDR2: SGHTA, FQGTGA. There are 16 residues in the CDR3. This chain's CDR3 is CASSITFRGPGNTIYF. CDR3 coding DNA: TGTGCCAGCAGCATAACCTTCAGGGGCCCTGGAAACACCATATATTTT.

This clone came up once. The chain links TRBV20-1 to TRBJ2-3, with 7 bases aligning to TRBD1. Germline loops: CDR1 DFQATT, CDR2 SNEGSKA (reference sequence). The CDR3 consists of 11 residues. V lost 6 bases, J lost 7 bases, and 4 bases stayed unmatched. CDR3 protein: CSAETGNTQYF. In DNA form, the CDR3 reads TGCAGTGCCGAGACAGGGAATACGCAGTATTTT.

This chain joins TRBV18 and TRBJ1-5, with unresolved D. This CDR3 contains 14 residues. Per the germline V gene, CDR1 is KGHSH and CDR2 is LQKENI. Trimming left V 6 bases short and J 0 bases short, with 9 bases between. The CDR3 nucleotides are TGTGCCAGCTCCTCGGGGATTAGCAATCAGCCCCAGCATTTT. Protein sequence: CASSSGISNQPQHF.

As DNA, the CDR3 is TGTGCCAGCAGAACAGGGGGTCGTAACAATGAGCAGTTCTTC. Translating gives CASRTGGRNNEQFF. This sequence joins TRBV6-5 and TRBJ2-1, with 8 positions matching TRBD1. V lost 6 bases to trimming and J lost 5 bases; unmatched junction nucleotides: 6. Germline V gene sequence: CDR1 MNHEY, CDR2 SVGAGI. This CDR3 region has 14 residues.

The rearrangement links TRBV6-5 to TRBJ2-7; TRBD1 matches at 8 bases. The CDR3 runs to 13 residues. Losses at the gene ends were 6 bases for V and 4 bases for J; bases not matched to a gene: 5. Germline CDR1 reads MNHEY; CDR2 reads SVGAGI. CDR3 amino acids: CASSRDRRYEQYF. The DNA for the CDR3 is TGTGCCAGCAGCAGGGACAGGCGGTACGAGCAGTACTTC.

The chain carries TRBV7-6 and TRBJ2-3; maybe TRBD2 (6 bases). The CDR3 contains 13 residues. V was pared by 8 bases and J by 2 bases, with 11 bases between. Germline loops: CDR1 SGHVS, CDR2 FNYEAQ. This CDR3 reads CASRDSHTDTQYF. The CDR3 nucleotides are TGTGCCAGCCGGGACTCCCACACAGATACGCAGTATTTT.

V and J are TRBV9 and TRBJ2-5; the D gene is possibly TRBD1 (6 bases). The CDR3 length is 13 residues. The V end lost 5 bases, the J end lost 4 bases, and 12 bases lay between the germline ends. Germline V gives CDR1 SGDLS, CDR2 YYNGEE. The DNA of the CDR3 is TGTGCCAGCAGTCTCATGACAGGAGAGACCCAGTACTTC. It specifies CASSLMTGETQYF.

CDR3 loop: CASSQGQGGQGMQAFF. The CDR3 DNA reads as TGTGCCAGCAGCCAAGGGCAGGGGGGACAGGGAATGCAAGCTTTCTTT. V and J are TRBV4-2 and TRBJ1-1, with TRBD1 identical over 9 bases. The V gene's germline CDR1 is LGHNA and CDR2 YNFKEQ. The CDR3 runs 16 residues. Losses at the gene ends were 1 base for V and 9 bases for J; bases not matched to a gene: 12.

The V call is TRBV6-6, the J call TRBJ2-5, with TRBD2 as a possible D gene (6 bases). Germline-derived CDR1 and CDR2 are MNHNY and SVGAGI (reference sequence). CDR3 length: 15 amino acids. The V and J ends lost 6 bases and 1 base respectively, with 15 bases between them. In DNA form, the CDR3 reads TGTGCCAGCAGCGCCCAAAGCGGGCCCCAAGAGACCCAGTACTTC. Translating gives CASSAQSGPQETQYF.

CDR3 amino acids: CASSPGQGAIEQYF. The CDR3 DNA is TGTGCCAGCAGCCCAGGACAGGGGGCGATCGAGCAGTACTTC. The chain recombines TRBV7-9 with TRBJ2-7, with TRBD1 matching over 11 bases. Trimming removed 5 bases from V and 6 bases from J; junction bases left unmatched: 6. The germline gives CDR1 SEHNR, CDR2 FQNEAQ (reference sequence). This CDR3 spans 14 amino acids.

The chain employs TRBV9 and TRBJ2-3; D remains ambiguous. The V gene lost 0 bases and the J gene lost 4 bases, with 12 bases spanning the gap. CDR1 and CDR2 (germline): SGDLS, YYNGEE. This CDR3 spans 15 amino acids. CDR3 in DNA: TGTGCCAGCAGCGTAGATAGCACGTCGTCAGATACGCAGTATTTT. Protein product: CASSVDSTSSDTQYF.

In this sample, this clone is medium-sized (0.01 to 0.1%). The chain combines TRBV5-1 with TRBJ2-1, with 8 bases that match TRBD2. The V gene end was trimmed by 4 bases and the J gene end by 8 bases; junction bases not matched to a gene: 11. CDR3 length: 15 residues. CDR1 is SGHRS, CDR2 YFSETQ, per germline. CDR3 DNA sequence: TGCGCCAGCAGCCCCCCCGCGGGGGGTACCGATGAGCAGTTCTTC. Amino acids: CASSPPAGGTDEQFF.